This TCR beta chain was profiled in a study of CXCR3-negative and CXCR3-positive naive CD8 T cells. This CDR3 contains 14 residues. Each TRB cDNA library was prepared by 5' RACE (with UMI labels). TCRdb derives one entry per CDR3 protein from the 5' RACE reads, leaving out DNA. The data include some 120,000 distinct CDR3 sequences; the top ten clones carry under 0.75%. Study findings and constraints: Naive cells used TRBV-TRBJ genes in much the same way whether CXCR3-negative or CXCR3-positive; memory cells did not. Partial loss of CXCR3 expression followed cryopreservation; most assays used fresh PBMCs. Hydrophobicity was higher for TRB CDR3s found in CXCR3-positive naive cells than in CXCR3-negative naive cells.

Notes on this clonotype: Its antigen is not identified.

The receptor comes from a human donor in good health. Some clones in this sample may be carry-over from other donors' samples. This chain joins TRBV12-3 or TRBV12-4 and TRBJ1-5; TCRdb outputs TRBD1, but without DNA this stays unchecked. Input material: naive CXCR3+ CD8+ T cells from blood. This sample's subset: CD45RO-CCR7+CD27+CD95- naive CD8+ T cells expressing CXCR3 (TNR3+). The CDR3 reads CASRYLGGNQPQHF.